This entry describes one T cell receptor beta chain. With 3 bases removed from V and 4 bases from J, the gap between germline ends came to 11 bases. Germline loops: CDR1 SGDLS, CDR2 YYNGEE. The CDR3 runs to 14 residues. The data derive from a study of blood T cell repertoires in COVID-19. Overall study: In each case, the material was cDNA or gDNA derived from T cells, B-cell-depleted T cells, or PBMCs.

Using immunoSEQ multiplex PCR, the repertoire was profiled, and TCRdb retains in-frame clones only, with some absent. Of about 200,000 clones in the sample, roughly 90% were seen once. Each recovered donor of Cohort 3 presented with two negative PCRs, clearance, or symptom resolution. The sample consisted of PBMCs or T cells enriched from blood (not recorded which). The rearrangement uses TRBV9 and TRBJ1-5; possible D gene TRBD1, 6 bases. The sequence was obtained from a woman under 30 who had recovered from COVID-19. CDR3 residues: CASSATGSNQPQHF. The CDR3 nucleotides read TGTGCCAGCAGCGCGACAGGATCAAATCAGCCCCAGCATTTT.